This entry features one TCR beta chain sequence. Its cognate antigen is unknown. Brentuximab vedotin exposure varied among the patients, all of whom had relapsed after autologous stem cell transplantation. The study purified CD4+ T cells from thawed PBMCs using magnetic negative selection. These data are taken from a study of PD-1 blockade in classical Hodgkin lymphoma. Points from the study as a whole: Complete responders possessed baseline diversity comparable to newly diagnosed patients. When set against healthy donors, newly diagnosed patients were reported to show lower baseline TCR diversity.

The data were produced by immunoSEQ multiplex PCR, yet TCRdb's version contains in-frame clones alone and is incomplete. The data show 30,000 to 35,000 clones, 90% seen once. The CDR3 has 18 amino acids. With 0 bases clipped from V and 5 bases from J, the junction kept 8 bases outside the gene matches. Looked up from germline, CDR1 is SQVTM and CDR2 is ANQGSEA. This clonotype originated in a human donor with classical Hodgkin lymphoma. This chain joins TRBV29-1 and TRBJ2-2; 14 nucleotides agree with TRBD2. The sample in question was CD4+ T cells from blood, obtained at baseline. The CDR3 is CSVEDQGLAGVPTGELFF. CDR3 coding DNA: TGCAGCGTTGAAGATCAGGGACTAGCGGGAGTCCCGACCGGGGAGCTGTTTTTT.